One sample yielded the 17 T cell receptor beta chains listed below, sequenced in a study of cytomegalovirus exposure and HLA in healthy donors (dated by TCRdb to 2016 to 2017). The method was the immunoSEQ multiplex PCR assay. A mixture of 60 forward primers for TCR Vbeta segments and 13 reverse primers for TCR Jbeta segments was used in the multiplex PCR. TCRdb provides this immuneACCESS table in a form limited to in-frame rearrangements. Some clones are lacking; in checked studies, under half of them reflect an unresolved V gene, and why the rest are absent is not known. The sample data list some 110,000 clones, and roughly 70% of these were observed just once. The ten largest account for about 9.9% of the sample. Sequenced input: PBMCs. These receptors came from a woman in her forties or fifties in good health and CMV-seropositive.

V usage is TRBV5-1 and J usage is TRBJ2-2; TRBD1 matches at 10 bases. J lost 3 bases, V lost 3 bases, and 2 bases had no gene match. This CDR3 has 15 amino acids. In germline, CDR1 is SGHRS, CDR2 YFSETQ. CDR3: CASSSGTGDTGELFF. The CDR3 nucleotides read TGCGCCAGCAGCTCCGGGACAGGGGACACCGGGGAGCTGTTTTTT.

The chain uses TRBV4-2 and TRBJ1-3; D remains ambiguous. The CDR3 has 13 amino acids. The germline V gene encodes CDR1 LGHNA and CDR2 YNFKEQ. The germline V and J ends were trimmed by 0 bases and 4 bases, with 4 bases remaining between them. Written as DNA, the CDR3 is TGTGCCAGCAGCCAAGATCCGGGAAACACCATATATTTT. Protein sequence: CASSQDPGNTIYF.

The V gene is TRBV7-2, the J gene TRBJ1-2, with 8 bases fitting TRBD1. This CDR3 comprises 14 residues. Germline V gene sequence: CDR1 SGHTA, CDR2 FQGNSA. The junction had 2 bases not matched to a gene; V was cut back by 1 base and J by 4 bases. As DNA, the CDR3 is TGTGCCAGCAGCTTAGGGGGACAGGTCTATGGCTACACCTTC. Its translation is CASSLGGQVYGYTF.

The chain has TRBV14 and TRBJ2-1; 16 nucleotides agree with TRBD2. The CDR3 length is 16 residues. J lost 4 bases, V lost 4 bases, and 1 base had no gene match. Germline CDR1 is SGHDN and CDR2 is FVKESK. In nucleotides, the CDR3 is TGTGCCAGCAGCCTGGGACTAGCGGGGGGGTACAATGAGCAGTTCTTC. Protein product: CASSLGLAGGYNEQFF.

The chain couples TRBV7-8 to TRBJ1-4; 7 nucleotides line up with TRBD1. The J segment lost 4 bases and the V segment lost 5 bases, leaving 4 bases of the junction unmatched. This CDR3 contains 14 residues. The germline V gene encodes CDR1 SGHVS and CDR2 FQNEAQ. CDR3 in amino acids: CASSQGQLNEKLFF. Here the CDR3 DNA reads TGTGCCAGCAGCCAGGGACAGCTTAATGAAAAACTGTTTTTT.

The chain has TRBV11-2 and TRBJ1-2, with 7 bases that match TRBD1. This CDR3 contains 13 residues. V trimming: 5 bases; J trimming: 8 bases; junction bases outside the gene matches: 8. Per germline, CDR1 SGHAT and CDR2 FQNNGV. CDR3 DNA: TGTGCCAGCAGCAACCACGACAGGGTCGGCTACACCTTC. It translates to CASSNHDRVGYTF.

This chain uses TRBV5-1 with TRBJ2-5, with D possibly matching TRBD2 (6 bases). The V end was cut by 4 bases, the J end by 11 bases, with 30 bases between. This CDR3 comprises 17 residues. In germline, CDR1 is SGHRS, CDR2 YFSETQ. The CDR3 nucleotides read TGCGCCAGCAGCGGCTCCGGGGACTCCCTGCCTCAGAGGAAGCAGTACTTC. Translating it yields CASSGSGDSLPQRKQYF.

V and J are TRBV7-9 and TRBJ2-7, with 10 positions matching TRBD1. CDR3 size: 13 residues. Germline lookup yields CDR1 SEHNR and CDR2 FQNEAQ (reference sequence). J was trimmed by 7 bases and V by 7 bases; bases with no gene match: 7. CDR3 amino acids: CASMTTGGGEQYF. CDR3 bases: TGTGCCAGCATGACGACAGGGGGCGGGGAGCAGTACTTC.

The V gene is TRBV7-2, the J gene TRBJ2-1; TRBD2 matches at 9 bases. The CDR3 length is 14 residues. Germline V gives CDR1 SGHTA, CDR2 FQGNSA. V gave up 1 base and J gave up 7 bases; unmatched junction bases: 2. Here the CDR3 DNA reads TGTGCCAGCAGCTTAGTAGCGGGGGATAATGAGCAGTTCTTC. Amino acids: CASSLVAGDNEQFF.

The V call is TRBV7-2, the J call TRBJ2-7; 9 positions agree with TRBD2. The CDR3 totals 15 residues. Germline V gene data show CDR1 as SGHTA and CDR2 as FQGNSA. Germline trimming cut 5 bases from V and 1 base from J; bases unmatched to any gene: 6. CDR3 in amino acids: CASSQGTSPSYEQYF. The CDR3 DNA is TGTGCCAGCAGCCAAGGGACTAGCCCTTCCTACGAGCAGTACTTC.

The chain joins TRBV27 to TRBJ1-2, with 8 bases matching TRBD1. The J segment lost 7 bases and the V segment lost 8 bases, leaving 9 bases of the junction unmatched. This CDR3 region has 13 residues. Germline values: CDR1 MNHEY, CDR2 SMNVEV (reference sequence). The CDR3 loop is CASGGRGRGGYTF. Written as DNA, the CDR3 is TGTGCCAGCGGCGGCAGGGGGCGAGGTGGCTACACCTTC.

V is TRBV27 and J is TRBJ2-5; 7 nucleotides agree with TRBD1. The CDR3 is made up of 13 amino acids. Germline V gene lookup returns CDR1 MNHEY and CDR2 SMNVEV (reference sequence). V dropped 4 bases and J dropped 3; count of bases not matched to a gene: 2. The CDR3, as DNA: TGTGCCAGCAGTTGGGGACAGAAAGAGACCCAGTACTTC. This encodes CASSWGQKETQYF.

The CDR3 loop reads CASSPGGVMNTEAFF. Here the CDR3 DNA reads TGTGCCAGCAGCCCAGGAGGGGTCATGAACACTGAAGCTTTCTTT. The rearrangement joins TRBV7-2 to TRBJ1-1; tentative D call: TRBD1 (5 bases). CDR1 and CDR2 (germline): SGHTA, FQGNSA. V was trimmed by 5 bases and J by 0 bases, leaving 13 bases between them. The CDR3 sequence is 15 residues long.

This clone has just a few counts. The chain uses TRBV7-2 and TRBJ2-7; 11 bases line up with TRBD2. J was trimmed by 4 bases and V by 5 bases; bases with no gene match: 4. The CDR3 is made up of 14 amino acids. Germline-derived CDR1 and CDR2 are SGHTA and FQGNSA. In DNA, the CDR3 is TGTGCCAGCAGCACTAGCGGGGGCCCTTACGAGCAGTACTTC. Amino acid sequence: CASSTSGGPYEQYF.

In this sample, this clone turned up once. This rearrangement joins TRBV29-1 to TRBJ2-1, with 10 bases fitting TRBD2. The J segment lost 8 bases and the V segment lost 7 bases, leaving 11 bases of the junction unmatched. CDR1 and CDR2 (germline): SQVTM, ANQGSEA. CDR3 length: 14 amino acids. The chain's CDR3 is CSDLAGVMGDEQFF. The CDR3 nucleotides are TGCAGCGACCTAGCGGGAGTGATGGGCGATGAGCAGTTCTTC.

This sequence joins TRBV28 and TRBJ2-7; 11 bases align to TRBD2. The CDR3 has 14 amino acids. Germline-derived CDR1 and CDR2 are MDHEN and SYDVKM. The V gene end was trimmed by 7 bases and the J gene end by 7 bases; junction bases not matched to a gene: 9. CDR3 sequence: CASTGTSGTREQYF. The CDR3 DNA sequence: TGTGCCAGCACCGGGACTAGCGGAACCAGGGAGCAGTACTTC.

This chain joins TRBV9 and TRBJ2-7; 8 nucleotides match TRBD1. Germline V CDR1 and CDR2: SGDLS, YYNGEE. The CDR3 has 15 residues. Unmatched junction bases numbered 9, after V lost 4 bases and J lost 3 bases. The CDR3, as DNA: TGTGCCAGCAGCAGGACAGGGATAGGAGGCTACGAGCAGTACTTC. Translated: CASSRTGIGGYEQYF.